The 13 T cell receptor beta chains reported below all come from one sample, sequenced in a study of T cell repertoires in cytomegalovirus infection. TCRdb itself ran the reads through MiXCR, one entry per CDR3 protein. The sample records 400,000 to 550,000 distinct CDR3 sequences, approximately 11% being singletons. Sequencing input: PBMCs. Receptors were obtained from a human donor in good health (CMV status not recorded). Some clones in this sample may be carry-over from other donors' samples.

This clonotype has a count of ten or more. The chain recombines TRBV19 with TRBJ2-1; 7 bases line up with TRBD2. Germline V gene data show CDR1 as LNHDA and CDR2 as SQIVND (reference sequence). After removal of 3 bases from V and 0 bases from J, the junction contained 2 bases not matched to a gene. This CDR3 has 15 amino acids. The CDR3 spells CASSIGDYSYNEQFF. The CDR3 coding sequence is TGTGCCAGTAGTATCGGGGACTACTCCTACAATGAGCAGTTCTTC.

At least ten counts were recorded for this clonotype. V is TRBV5-5 and J is TRBJ1-1, with D unresolved. This CDR3 is 13 amino acids long. V shed 4 bases and J shed 5 bases, with 12 bases lying between them. Germline CDR1 SGHKS, CDR2 YYEKEE (reference sequence). The CDR3 protein is CASSPTSGTEAFF. The CDR3 nucleotides read TGTGCCAGCAGCCCGACCAGTGGGACTGAAGCTTTCTTT.

This clonotype appeared many times. The genes are TRBV25-1 and TRBJ2-4; D is unresolved. This CDR3 spans 12 amino acids. With 8 bases removed from V and 8 bases from J, the gap between germline ends came to 13 bases. Germline values: CDR1 MGHDK, CDR2 SYGVNS. CDR3 sequence: CASGVTSDIQYF. CDR3 DNA: TGTGCCAGCGGCGTAACTTCCGACATTCAGTACTTC. The full variable domain, in which reference TRBV25-1 and TRBJ2-4 provide the parts outside the CDR3, is EADIYQTPRYLVIGTGKKITLECSQTMGHDKMYWYQQDPGMELHLIHYSYGVNSTEKGDLSSESTVSRIRTEHFPLTLESARPSHTSQYLCASGVTSDIQYFGAGTRLSVL.

This clonotype was recorded at least ten times. The V call is TRBV12-3 or TRBV12-4, the J call TRBJ1-5, with a tentative D call TRBD1 (5 bases). This CDR3 region has 15 residues. The ends were cut back, 6 bases at V and 0 bases at J, with 12 bases in the middle. The CDR3 DNA follows: TGTGCCAGCAGAACAGGAATCTTTAGCAATCAGCCCCAGCATTTT. This encodes CASRTGIFSNQPQHF.

This clonotype appeared many times. The CDR3 sequence: CASSSQTGVVSEAFF. Here the CDR3 DNA reads TGTGCCAGCAGCTCTCAGACAGGGGTTGTCTCTGAAGCTTTCTTT. The genes are TRBV11-2 and TRBJ1-1, with TRBD1 matching over 8 bases. The CDR3 runs to 15 residues. Trimming at V came to 4 bases and at J to 6 bases, leaving 10 bases not matched to a gene. Germline V gene lookup returns CDR1 SGHAT and CDR2 FQNNGV.

This clonotype has more than one count but fewer than ten. The CDR3 reads CASSYTGTSGDEQFF. The CDR3 DNA reads TGTGCCAGCAGTTACACCGGGACTAGCGGAGATGAGCAGTTCTTC. The chain recombines TRBV6-5 with TRBJ2-1; 11 bases are a match to TRBD2. V lost 2 bases to trimming and J lost 8 bases; unmatched junction nucleotides: 5. Looked up from germline, CDR1 is MNHEY and CDR2 is SVGAGI. There are 15 residues in the CDR3.

Ten or more counts support this clonotype. The chain recombines TRBV27 with TRBJ1-5; 7 bases fit TRBD1. CDR1 is MNHEY and CDR2 is SMNVEV in the germline V gene (reference sequence). The CDR3 loop spans 13 amino acids. V dropped 6 bases and J dropped 7; count of bases not matched to a gene: 6. CDR3 DNA sequence: TGTGCCAGCAGGACAGGGTTGGCACAGCCCCAGCATTTT. Translated: CASRTGLAQPQHF.

This clonotype was found many times. This chain uses TRBV27 with TRBJ2-1; 9 bases agree with TRBD2. The germline V gene encodes CDR1 MNHEY and CDR2 SMNVEV (reference sequence). J gave up 5 bases and V 5 bases, and 7 bases lay outside the gene matches. The CDR3 is 15 residues long. In nucleotides, the CDR3 is TGTGCCAGCAGTCTAGCGGCTAGCGGGGACAATGAGCAGTTCTTC. This gives the protein CASSLAASGDNEQFF.

This clonotype was observed a single time. The chain uses TRBV5-1 and TRBJ2-1; TRBD2 is a possible D gene (7 bases). Trimming removed 4 bases at V and 3 bases at J, with 17 bases between. CDR3 length equals 16 residues. The germline V gene has CDR1 SGHRS and CDR2 YFSETQ. The chain's CDR3 is CASSLVGGGIYNEQFF. The CDR3 DNA sequence: TGCGCCAGCAGCCTCGTAGGGGGGGGCATCTACAATGAGCAGTTCTTC.

This clonotype has a count of ten or more. V usage is TRBV7-6 and J usage is TRBJ2-7; the match to TRBD1 covers 9 bases. CDR1 is SGHVS and CDR2 is FNYEAQ in the germline V gene. V trimming: 5 bases; J trimming: 4 bases; junction bases outside the gene matches: 9. The CDR3 totals 15 residues. The CDR3 DNA is TGTGCCAGCAGCCACCAAACGGGACAGGGTTACGAGCAGTACTTC. Protein product: CASSHQTGQGYEQYF. The variable domain in full, completed from reference TRBV7-6 and TRBJ2-7, reads GAGVSQSPRYKVTKRGQDVALRCDPISGHVSLYWYRQALGQGPEFLTYFNYEAQQDKSGLPNDRFSAERPEGSISTLTIQRTEQRDSAMYRCASSHQTGQGYEQYFGPGTRLTVT.

There are a few counts of this clonotype. The chain couples TRBV29-1 to TRBJ2-2; D not resolved. The CDR3 length is 12 residues. Trimming removed 5 bases at V and 6 bases at J, with 10 bases between. CDR1 and CDR2 (germline): SQVTM, ANQGSEA. In nucleotides, the CDR3 is TGCAGCGTTTCTGATCCCCCCGGGGAGCTGTTTTTT. The encoded protein is CSVSDPPGELFF.

This clonotype was observed many times. V is TRBV6-1 and J is TRBJ2-2, with 7 nucleotides matching TRBD2. V gave up 1 base and J gave up 7 bases; unmatched junction bases: 6. The germline V gene has CDR1 MNHNS and CDR2 SASEGT. The CDR3 runs to 15 residues. The CDR3 DNA sequence: TGTGCCAGCAGTGAAGGGACTAGTTTTATCGGGGAGCTGTTTTTT. Amino acid sequence: CASSEGTSFIGELFF.

This clonotype was recorded at least ten times. The rearrangement joins TRBV5-4 to TRBJ2-5, with 11 nucleotides matching TRBD1. The length of the CDR3 is 14 residues. V gave up 4 bases and J gave up 4 bases; unmatched junction bases: 3. Germline V gene lookup returns CDR1 SGHNT and CDR2 YYREEE (reference sequence). The CDR3 sequence: CASSPDRGRETQYF. The CDR3 nucleotides are TGTGCCAGCAGCCCGGACAGGGGGCGAGAGACCCAGTACTTC.